Below, 10 T cell receptor beta chains from the same sample are listed, as sequenced in a study of T cell responses to AZD1222 COVID-19 vaccine. The protocol was immunoSEQ multiplex PCR, while the TCRdb copy is restricted to in-frame clones and leaves out a portion. The data hold about 130,000 clones, with roughly 90% observed a single time. The sequencing used peripheral blood, collected on day 0 of AZD1222 vaccination. All receptors derive from an adult in good health.

The rearrangement links TRBV10-2 to TRBJ1-4; 11 bases fit TRBD1. CDR3 length: 15 amino acids. V dropped 3 bases and J dropped 8; count of bases not matched to a gene: 5. The germline V gene encodes CDR1 WSHSY and CDR2 SAAADI. The CDR3 DNA sequence: TGCGCCAGCAGTGATTCGGACAGGGGGCGGGAAAAACTGTTTTTT. Its translation is CASSDSDRGREKLFF.

The chain has TRBV6-5 and TRBJ2-3; 9 nucleotides align to TRBD2. The CDR3 has 15 amino acids. V lost 8 bases and J lost 4; bases outside the gene matches: 10. Germline CDR1 and CDR2: MNHEY and SVGAGI. The CDR3 loop is CASRSSGGPADTQYF. The CDR3 DNA is TGTGCCAGCCGAAGTAGCGGGGGTCCCGCAGATACGCAGTATTTT.

The chain has TRBV25-1 and TRBJ2-3, with 7 bases fitting TRBD2. The CDR3 is 16 amino acids. Trimming cost V 6 bases and J 2 bases; bases outside gene matches: 11. Germline CDR1 and CDR2: MGHDK and SYGVNS. Written as DNA, the CDR3 is TGTGCCAGCAGCCCCCGGACTAGACGACTCACAGATACGCAGTATTTT. Its translation: CASSPRTRRLTDTQYF. The complete variable domain, with remaining parts taken from reference TRBV25-1 and TRBJ2-3, reads EADIYQTPRYLVIGTGKKITLECSQTMGHDKMYWYQQDPGMELHLIHYSYGVNSTEKGDLSSESTVSRIRTEHFPLTLESARPSHTSQYLCASSPRTRRLTDTQYFGPGTRLTVL.

The chain combines TRBV5-1 with TRBJ1-1; D is perhaps TRBD1 (6 bases). The CDR3 spans 22 residues. V lost 2 bases and J 2 bases, leaving 34 bases between the germline ends. Germline CDR1 is SGHRS and CDR2 is YFSETQ. The CDR3 DNA reads TGCGCCAGCAGCTTTAGGAAAATAACCAGAGCTTCCTCGGACAGACGAAACACTGAAGCTTTCTTT. This translates into CASSFRKITRASSDRRNTEAFF.

The V call is TRBV10-3, the J call TRBJ1-1; D gene ambiguous. Deletions cut 8 bases from V and 7 bases from J, with 20 bases between. CDR3 length: 14 amino acids. Per germline, CDR1 ENHRY and CDR2 SYGVKD. The CDR3 region is CAILNIRGVVEAFF. CDR3 bases: TGTGCCATCCTAAATATTCGCGGCGTAGTTGAAGCTTTCTTT.

This chain uses TRBV3-1 (or the pseudogene TRBV3-2) with TRBJ1-6; 12 positions agree with TRBD1. Germline V gene lookup returns CDR1 LGHDT and CDR2 YNNKEL (reference sequence). V dropped 4 bases and J dropped 5; count of bases not matched to a gene: 3. CDR3 length: 16 residues. CDR3 protein: CASSRGQGADNSPLHF. The DNA of the CDR3 is TGTGCCAGCAGCCGGGGACAGGGGGCAGATAATTCACCCCTCCACTTT.

The table lists this clone with a few counts. CDR3 amino acids: CAWSVGTSGGFEQFF. The CDR3, as DNA: TGTGCCTGGAGTGTTGGGACTAGCGGGGGGTTTGAGCAGTTCTTC. The chain carries TRBV30 and TRBJ2-1; 15 bases map to TRBD2. Germline lookup yields CDR1 GTSNPN and CDR2 SVGIG (reference sequence). There are 15 residues in the CDR3. V gave up 0 bases and J gave up 9 bases; unmatched junction bases: 3.

The chain couples TRBV30 to TRBJ2-7; TRBD2 matches at 12 bases. Germline V gene sequence: CDR1 GTSNPN, CDR2 SVGIG (reference sequence). The CDR3 extends over 17 amino acids. Trimming took 3 bases from V and 2 from J; bases not matched to a gene: 11. In DNA, the CDR3 is TGTGCCTGGAGACTAGCGGGGGGCTTAGTAGGCCCCTACGAGCAGTACTTC. As protein: CAWRLAGGLVGPYEQYF.

The chain recombines TRBV11-3 with TRBJ2-1; D might be TRBD1 (5 bases). V was pared by 5 bases and J by 4 bases, with 9 bases between. CDR1 and CDR2 from the germline V gene are SGHNT and YENEEA. This CDR3 region has 13 residues. CDR3 in amino acids: CASSPQGYNEQFF. The CDR3 nucleotides read TGTGCCAGCAGCCCCCAGGGTTACAATGAGCAGTTCTTC.

V gene TRBV23-1 combines with J gene TRBJ1-5; unclear D gene. TRBV23-1 is an ORF for which the function is uncertain. Trimming left V 6 bases short and J 2 bases short, with 5 bases between. The CDR3 has 12 residues. In nucleotides, the CDR3 is TGCGCCAGCAGCAAGGGCAATCAGCCCCAGCATTTT. Residues: CASSKGNQPQHF.